This TCR beta chain was retrieved from a study of blood T cell repertoires in COVID-19. Looking at the study overall: The analysed material was cDNA or gDNA that came from T cells, B-cell-depleted T cells, or PBMCs.

Original methodology: Amplifying reference gene primers gave estimates of nucleated cell counts. TCRdb's table, derived via immunoSEQ multiplex PCR, lists solely in-frame clones and lacks some. D and trimming come from the DNA, and the V and J calls and clone size come from that table. The sample has roughly 35,000 clones; 85% to 90% are singletons. Trimming took 3 bases from V and 4 from J, leaving 17 bases between them. Germline loops: CDR1 LGHNA, CDR2 YSLEER. The CDR3 is 16 residues long. Sequencing was carried out using peripheral blood. V is TRBV4-3 and J is TRBJ2-3, with D perhaps matching TRBD2 (6 bases). The receptor was derived from a man between 65 and 85 years old with acute or convalescent COVID-19. CDR3 region: CASSQELLERADTQYF. CDR3 in DNA: TGCGCCAGCAGCCAGGAACTCTTGGAGCGGGCAGATACGCAGTATTTT.